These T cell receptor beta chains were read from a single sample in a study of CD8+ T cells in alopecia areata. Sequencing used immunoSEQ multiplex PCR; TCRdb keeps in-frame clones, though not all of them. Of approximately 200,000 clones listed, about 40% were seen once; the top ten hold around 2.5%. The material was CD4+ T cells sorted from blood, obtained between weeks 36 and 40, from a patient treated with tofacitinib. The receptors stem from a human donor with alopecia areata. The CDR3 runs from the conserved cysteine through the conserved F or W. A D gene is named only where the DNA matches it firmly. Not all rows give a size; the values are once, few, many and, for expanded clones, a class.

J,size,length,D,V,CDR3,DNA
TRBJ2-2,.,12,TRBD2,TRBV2,CASSGRSGELFF,TGTGCCAGCAGCGGGAGGTCTGGGGAGCTGTTTTTT
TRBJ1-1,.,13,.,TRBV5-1,CASSSFEYTEAFF,TGCGCCAGCAGCTCGTTCGAGTACACTGAAGCTTTCTTT
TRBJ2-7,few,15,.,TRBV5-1,CASSLGERARGEQYF,TGCGCCAGCAGCTTGGGGGAAAGGGCTCGAGGCGAGCAGTACTTC
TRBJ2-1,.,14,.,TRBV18,CASSPGTRQNEQFF,TGTGCCAGCTCACCGGGGACTCGACAGAATGAGCAGTTCTTC
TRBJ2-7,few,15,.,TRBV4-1,CASSRERATSYEQYF,TGCGCCAGCAGCCGCGAGCGGGCCACGTCCTACGAGCAGTACTTC
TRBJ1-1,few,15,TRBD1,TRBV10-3,CAISITDRANTEAFF,TGTGCCATCAGCATAACCGACAGGGCGAACACTGAAGCTTTCTTT
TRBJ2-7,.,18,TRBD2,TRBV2,CASSEARSSGVFSYEQYF,TGTGCCAGCAGTGAAGCGCGGAGTAGCGGGGTTTTCTCCTACGAGCAGTACTTC
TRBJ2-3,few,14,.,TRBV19,CASRGDKITDTQYF,TGTGCCAGTAGGGGCGATAAAATCACAGATACGCAGTATTTT
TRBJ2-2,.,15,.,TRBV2,CASSPALIRTGELFF,TGTGCCAGCAGCCCCGCTTTGATACGTACCGGGGAGCTGTTTTTT
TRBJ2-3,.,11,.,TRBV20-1,CSTSGTDTQYF,TGCAGTACCTCAGGGACAGATACGCAGTATTTT
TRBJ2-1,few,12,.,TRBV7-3,CASSLDWSEQFF,TGTGCCAGCAGCTTGGACTGGAGTGAGCAGTTCTTC
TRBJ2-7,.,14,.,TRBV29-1,CSVDVSGQAYEQYF,TGCAGCGTTGATGTTTCAGGGCAAGCCTACGAGCAGTACTTC
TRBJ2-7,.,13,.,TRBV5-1,CASSRDSHYEQYF,TGCGCCAGCAGCCGGGACTCGCACTACGAGCAGTACTTC
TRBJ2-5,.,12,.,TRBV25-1,CASSEPLGTQYF,TGTGCCAGCAGTGAACCACTGGGGACCCAGTACTTC
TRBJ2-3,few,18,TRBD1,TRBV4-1,CASSQETGSRTSTDTQYF,TGCGCCAGCAGCCAGGAGACAGGGTCGAGGACTAGCACAGATACGCAGTATTTT
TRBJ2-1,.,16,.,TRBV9,CASSVGSGSSYNEQFF,TGTGCCAGCAGCGTAGGCTCCGGTAGCTCCTACAATGAGCAGTTCTTC
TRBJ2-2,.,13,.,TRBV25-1,CASNQRATGELFF,TGTGCCAGCAACCAGCGGGCCACCGGGGAGCTGTTTTTT
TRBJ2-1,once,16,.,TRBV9,CASSTGPGQAYNEQFF,TGTGCCAGCAGCACCGGACCGGGACAAGCCTACAATGAGCAGTTCTTC
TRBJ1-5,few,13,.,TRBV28,CASVVNSNQPQHF,TGTGCCAGCGTGGTTAATAGCAATCAGCCCCAGCATTTT
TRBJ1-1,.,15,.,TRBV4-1,CASSQADPLNTEAFF,TGCGCCAGCAGCCAAGCCGACCCTTTGAACACTGAAGCTTTCTTT
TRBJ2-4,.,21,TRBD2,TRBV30,CAWSVSRTSGNKQLAKNIQYF,TGTGCCTGGAGTGTCTCCCGGACTAGCGGTAACAAACAACTAGCCAAAAACATTCAGTACTTC
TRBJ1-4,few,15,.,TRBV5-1,CASSLTGATNEKLFF,TGCGCCAGCAGCCTTACAGGAGCAACTAATGAAAAACTGTTTTTT
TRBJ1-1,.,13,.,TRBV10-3,CAIRDPPGTEAFF,TGTGCCATCAGGGACCCTCCGGGCACTGAAGCTTTCTTT
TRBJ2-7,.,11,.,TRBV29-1,CSVSWSYEQYF,TGCAGCGTTTCCTGGTCCTACGAGCAGTACTTC
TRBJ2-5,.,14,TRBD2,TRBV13,CASSLNGGQETQYF,TGTGCCAGCAGCCTAAACGGGGGGCAAGAGACCCAGTACTTC
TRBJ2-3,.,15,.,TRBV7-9,CASSLVGASTDTQYF,TGTGCCAGCAGCTTAGTCGGGGCTAGCACAGATACGCAGTATTTT
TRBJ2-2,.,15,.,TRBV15,CATSRDPGATGELFF,TGTGCCACCAGCAGGGACCCAGGAGCCACCGGGGAGCTGTTTTTT
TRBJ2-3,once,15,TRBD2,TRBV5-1,CASSFSGRRTDTQYF,TGCGCCAGCAGCTTTTCCGGGAGGCGCACAGATACGCAGTATTTT
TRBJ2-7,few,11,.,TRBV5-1,CASSSDYEQYF,TGCGCCAGCAGCTCCGACTACGAGCAGTACTTC
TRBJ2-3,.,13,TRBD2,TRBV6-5,CASRLAGPDTQYF,TGTGCCAGCCGTCTAGCGGGGCCAGATACGCAGTATTTT
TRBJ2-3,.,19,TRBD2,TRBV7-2,CASSSPGLAGGPRADTQYF,TGTGCCAGCAGCTCCCCGGGACTAGCGGGAGGGCCGAGGGCAGATACGCAGTATTTT
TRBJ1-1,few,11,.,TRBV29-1,CSVEPSLEAFF,TGCAGCGTTGAACCCAGTCTTGAAGCTTTCTTT
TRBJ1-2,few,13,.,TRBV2,CASSADSYYGYTF,TGTGCCAGCAGCGCCGACAGTTACTATGGCTACACCTTC
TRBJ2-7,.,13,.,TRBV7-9,CASSNYPFYEQYF,TGTGCCAGCAGCAACTACCCTTTCTACGAGCAGTACTTC
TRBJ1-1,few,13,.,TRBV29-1,CSVSMGMNTEAFF,TGCAGCGTTTCTATGGGCATGAACACTGAAGCTTTCTTT
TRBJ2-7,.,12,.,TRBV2,CASGLRFYEQYF,TGTGCCAGCGGTCTGCGATTCTACGAGCAGTACTTC
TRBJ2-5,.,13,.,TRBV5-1,CASSWGHQETQYF,TGCGCCAGCAGCTGGGGACACCAAGAGACCCAGTACTTC
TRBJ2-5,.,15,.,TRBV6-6,CASSYPGGGDETQYF,TGTGCCAGCAGTTACCCCGGGGGCGGGGATGAGACCCAGTACTTC
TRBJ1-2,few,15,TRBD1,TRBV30,CAWSSGTGAYYGYTF,TGTGCCTGGAGTTCCGGGACAGGGGCCTACTATGGCTACACCTTC
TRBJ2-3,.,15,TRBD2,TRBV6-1,CASNGGLAGPDTQYF,TGTGCCAGCAACGGGGGACTAGCGGGACCGGATACGCAGTATTTT
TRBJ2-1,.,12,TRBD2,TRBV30,CAWSRREYKRFF,TGTGCCTGGAGCAGGCGGGAGTACAAGCGGTTCTTC
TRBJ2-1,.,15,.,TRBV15,CATSRDLAPYNEQFF,TGTGCCACCAGCAGAGATTTAGCCCCCTACAATGAGCAGTTCTTC